Below are 29 T cell receptor beta chains sequenced from a single sample in a study of cytomegalovirus exposure and HLA in healthy donors. PCR used 60 Vbeta primers and 13 Jbeta primers. Generated by immunoSEQ multiplex PCR, the TCRdb table keeps only in-frame clones and is missing some. The table includes roughly 77,000 clones, under 80% detected once. Sequencing was done on a sample of PBMCs. All receptors derive from a woman in her fifties or sixties in good health and CMV-seropositive.

This sequence joins TRBV7-9 and TRBJ1-4; TRBD1 agrees at 10 bases. Germline V CDR1 and CDR2: SEHNR, FQNEAQ (reference sequence). The CDR3 sequence is 17 residues long. The V gene end was trimmed by 8 bases and the J gene end by 8 bases; junction bases not matched to a gene: 17. The DNA for the CDR3 is TGTGCCAGCCTCCCGGTCCGAACCGGGACAGGGGAGGAAAAACTGTTTTTT. Translation gives CASLPVRTGTGEEKLFF.

This clone was observed a handful of times. This sequence joins TRBV10-1 and TRBJ2-2; possible D gene TRBD1, 6 bases. Trimming removed 6 bases from V and 7 bases from J, with 12 bases in between. In germline, CDR1 is WNHNN, CDR2 SYGVQD (reference sequence). This CDR3 contains 13 residues. CDR3 nucleotides: TGCGCCAGCAGATACAGGGATGGCGGGGAGCTGTTTTTT. It is translated as CASRYRDGGELFF.

The J gene is TRBJ2-1, the V gene TRBV7-6, with D tentatively TRBD1 (6 bases). Per germline, CDR1 SGHVS and CDR2 FNYEAQ. This CDR3 is 16 amino acids long. Trimming cost V 2 bases and J 3 bases, with 14 bases left between them. CDR3 DNA: TGTGCCAGCAGCTTATATGATCCAGGGGACTACAATGAGCAGTTCTTC. Encoded protein: CASSLYDPGDYNEQFF.

V and J are TRBV4-2 and TRBJ2-1; TRBD2 matches 10 bases. CDR3 length: 17 amino acids. In germline, CDR1 is LGHNA, CDR2 YNFKEQ. V shed 0 bases and J 5 bases; nucleotides not matched to a gene: 7. The CDR3 nucleotides are TGTGCCAGCAGCCAAGATTGGGGACTAGCGTATAACAATGAGCAGTTCTTC. Its translation is CASSQDWGLAYNNEQFF.

The chain couples TRBV5-5 to TRBJ2-7; possibly TRBD2 for D (5 bases). Germline values: CDR1 SGHKS, CDR2 YYEKEE (reference sequence). V lost 2 bases to trimming and J lost 4 bases, with 10 bases between them. The CDR3 sequence is 13 residues long. The CDR3 nucleotides read TGTGCCAGCAGCTTAGGACTGGTTTACGAGCAGTACGTC. Encoded protein: CASSLGLVYEQYV.

The rearrangement joins TRBV7-6 to TRBJ1-2; D is unclear. CDR3 size: 14 residues. Trimming removed 3 bases from V and 5 bases from J, with 13 bases in between. Germline values: CDR1 SGHVS, CDR2 FNYEAQ. The CDR3, as DNA: TGTGCCAGCAGCTTCGGGAGCGATTCATATGGCTACACCTTC. Encoded protein: CASSFGSDSYGYTF.

V usage is TRBV13 and J usage is TRBJ2-3; maybe TRBD2 (5 bases). Germline V gene lookup returns CDR1 PRHDT and CDR2 FYEKMQ (reference sequence). Trimming pared 2 bases from V and 4 bases from J, leaving 13 bases between. The CDR3 has 15 residues. The CDR3 DNA follows: TGTGCCAGCAGCTTACGGCTAGCCGCTTCAGATACGCAGTATTTT. It yields the protein CASSLRLAASDTQYF.

V gene TRBV4-1 combines with J gene TRBJ1-1; no clear D. This CDR3 region has 11 residues. CDR1 is MGHRA, CDR2 YSYEKL, per germline. Deletions cut 8 bases from V and 4 bases from J, with 8 bases between. The CDR3 bases are TGCGCCAGCCAATCAGGCACTGAAGCTTTCTTT. Translation: CASQSGTEAFF.

J is TRBJ2-7 and V is TRBV5-1; 8 positions agree with TRBD1. J lost 1 base, V lost 1 base, and 16 bases had no gene match. The germline CDR1 and CDR2 sequences are SGHRS and YFSETQ. The CDR3 is 19 amino acids. The CDR3 loop reads CASSLRSIDPGQVSYEQYF. The CDR3 nucleotides read TGCGCCAGCAGCTTGCGGTCCATAGACCCGGGACAGGTATCCTACGAGCAGTACTTC.

The chain joins TRBV2 to TRBJ2-3; 13 bases align to TRBD2. Trimming took 7 bases from V and 8 from J; bases not matched to a gene: 9. The CDR3 spans 15 residues. Germline V gives CDR1 SNHLY, CDR2 FYNNEI. The CDR3: CASTSGGLAGVTQYF. CDR3 nucleotide sequence: TGTGCCAGCACCTCAGGAGGACTAGCGGGGGTTACGCAGTATTTT.

A single count supports this clone. The chain has TRBV28 and TRBJ2-2; 7 bases align to TRBD1. The germline gives CDR1 MDHEN, CDR2 SYDVKM. The CDR3 is made up of 13 amino acids. V shed 8 bases and J 4 bases; nucleotides not matched to a gene: 4. The CDR3 sequence: CASGQGVTGELFF. CDR3 sequence (DNA): TGTGCCAGCGGCCAGGGGGTCACCGGGGAGCTGTTTTTT.

This chain joins TRBV14 and TRBJ2-2; TRBD1 is a possible D gene (5 bases). The CDR3 is 16 amino acids. Between the trimmed V and J ends, which lost 5 bases and 2 bases, there was a span of 15 bases. Germline loops: CDR1 SGHDN, CDR2 FVKESK. CDR3 nucleotide sequence: TGTGCCAGCAGCGAAAGGGGCAACCTAAACACCGGGGAGCTGTTTTTT. Translated: CASSERGNLNTGELFF.

The genes are TRBV5-1 and TRBJ1-1; 12 bases are shared with TRBD1. The trim removed 4 bases at V and 2 bases at J, leaving 9 bases unmatched. This CDR3 has 17 residues. CDR1 is SGHRS, CDR2 YFSETQ, per germline. The DNA of the CDR3 is TGCGCCAGCAGCGGCCGGGACAGGGGGCGCGGAAACACTGAAGCTTTCTTT. Translating gives CASSGRDRGRGNTEAFF.

The chain has TRBV21-1 and TRBJ1-2. TRBV21-1 constitutes a pseudogene. This CDR3 region has 9 residues. The CDR3 loop is CASSNEYTF. The DNA of the CDR3 is TGTGCCAGCAGCAACGAGTACACCTTC.

The chain has TRBV5-1 and TRBJ1-1; 9 bases fit TRBD1. This CDR3 is built from 14 residues. J lost 4 bases, V lost 5 bases, and 6 bases had no gene match. Germline values: CDR1 SGHRS, CDR2 YFSETQ. CDR3 sequence reads: CASRVVTGGTEAFF. The CDR3 DNA sequence: TGCGCCAGCAGGGTAGTGACAGGGGGCACTGAAGCTTTCTTT.

The gene calls are TRBV2 and TRBJ2-1, with 13 positions matching TRBD2. Germline trimming cut 2 bases from V and 8 bases from J; bases unmatched to any gene: 6. Germline CDR1 reads SNHLY; CDR2 reads FYNNEI. This CDR3 region has 16 residues. CDR3 protein: CASSEWGTSGTDEQFF. The CDR3 region has the DNA TGTGCCAGCAGTGAATGGGGGACTAGCGGGACCGATGAGCAGTTCTTC.

This clone was detected a few times. The chain employs TRBV5-4 and TRBJ1-2, with D tentatively TRBD1 (6 bases). The germline CDR1 and CDR2 sequences are SGHNT and YYREEE (reference sequence). The V and J ends lost 4 bases and 0 bases respectively, with 10 bases between them. This CDR3 spans 14 amino acids. The CDR3 DNA is TGTGCCAGCAGCCGCGACAGGACTAACTATGGCTACACCTTC. It is translated as CASSRDRTNYGYTF. Filled out from reference TRBV5-4 and TRBJ1-2, the complete variable domain reads ETGVTQSPTHLIKTRGQQVTLRCSSQSGHNTVSWYQQALGQGPQFIFQYYREEENGRGNFPPRFSGLQFPNYSSELNVNALELDDSALYLCASSRDRTNYGYTFGSGTRLTVV.

This clone was recorded a few times. The genes are TRBV5-4 and TRBJ2-3; the match to TRBD2 covers 7 bases. V was clipped by 3 bases and J by 7 bases; unmatched bases: 14. The CDR3 is made up of 16 amino acids. Germline CDR1 reads SGHNT; CDR2 reads YYREEE (reference sequence). CDR3 nucleotide sequence: TGTGCCAGCAGCTGGGGTAGGGCGGGGGTAAGGAATACGCAGTATTTT. Translated: CASSWGRAGVRNTQYF.

The V and J genes are TRBV25-1 and TRBJ2-5; TRBD1 agrees at 7 bases. V was pared by 3 bases and J by 5 bases, with 6 bases of the junction left unmatched. The germline CDR1 and CDR2 sequences are MGHDK and SYGVNS. This CDR3 is 14 amino acids long. The CDR3 is CASSDLTGSETQYF. The DNA for the CDR3 is TGTGCCAGCAGTGACTTGACAGGGTCGGAGACCCAGTACTTC. The entire variable domain, with the rest obtained from reference TRBV25-1 and TRBJ2-5, is as follows: EADIYQTPRYLVIGTGKKITLECSQTMGHDKMYWYQQDPGMELHLIHYSYGVNSTEKGDLSSESTVSRIRTEHFPLTLESARPSHTSQYLCASSDLTGSETQYFGPGTRLLVL.

This chain uses TRBV7-3 with TRBJ2-2, with 9 bases fitting TRBD1. CDR1 is SGHTA and CDR2 is FQGTGA in the germline V gene. J gave up 4 bases and V 1 base, and 4 bases lay outside the gene matches. The CDR3 extends over 16 amino acids. The CDR3 is CASSLKADRGTGELFF. CDR3 nucleotide sequence: TGTGCCAGCAGCTTAAAAGCGGACAGGGGCACCGGGGAGCTGTTTTTT.

Here the CDR3 reads CASSHPVANEKLFF. The CDR3 DNA sequence: TGTGCCAGCAGCCACCCAGTTGCTAATGAAAAACTGTTTTTT. This sequence joins TRBV7-9 and TRBJ1-4; D is undetermined. Germline-derived CDR1 and CDR2 are SEHNR and FQNEAQ (reference sequence). Trimming cost V 5 bases and J 3 bases, with 10 bases left between them. The CDR3 is 14 residues long.

This chain links TRBV7-2 with TRBJ2-7; D is possibly TRBD2 (7 bases). V was trimmed by 5 bases and J by 2 bases, leaving 16 bases between them. The V gene's germline CDR1 is SGHTA and CDR2 FQGNSA. This CDR3 comprises 15 residues. CDR3: CASSRLAGAAYEQYF. The CDR3, as DNA: TGTGCCAGCAGCCGTCTGGCGGGGGCGGCCTACGAGCAGTACTTC.

This clone is a singleton in its sample. This sequence joins TRBV7-9 and TRBJ2-1, with a possible D match to TRBD1 (5 bases). Germline V lookup: CDR1 SEHNR, CDR2 FQNEAQ (reference sequence). Trimming cost V 1 base and J 8 bases, with 6 bases left between them. The CDR3 is 12 residues long. The CDR3 spells CASSLEGDEQFF. CDR3 nucleotide sequence: TGTGCCAGCAGCTTAGAAGGGGATGAGCAGTTCTTC. The entire variable domain, with the rest obtained from reference TRBV7-9 and TRBJ2-1, is as follows: DTGVSQNPRHKITKRGQNVTFRCDPISEHNRLYWYRQTLGQGPEFLTYFQNEAQLEKSRLLSDRFSAERPKGSFSTLEIQRTEQGDSAMYLCASSLEGDEQFFGPGTRLTVL.

This chain connects TRBV13 to TRBJ1-3; 7 positions agree with TRBD1. Germline V gene lookup returns CDR1 PRHDT and CDR2 FYEKMQ (reference sequence). The CDR3 is made up of 15 amino acids. With 5 bases clipped from V and 0 bases from J, the junction kept 4 bases outside the gene matches. The CDR3 DNA is TGTGCCAGCAGCCCCTGGGACAGCTCTGGAAACACCATATATTTT. Its translation is CASSPWDSSGNTIYF.

The rearrangement joins TRBV27 to TRBJ2-1, with 9 nucleotides matching TRBD1. The V gene's germline CDR1 is MNHEY and CDR2 SMNVEV (reference sequence). CDR3 length equals 15 residues. J gave up 6 bases and V 5 bases, and 8 bases lay outside the gene matches. CDR3 amino acids: CASSAPGQGFNEQFF. As DNA, the CDR3 is TGTGCCAGCAGTGCCCCGGGACAGGGATTCAATGAGCAGTTCTTC.

Details on this clone: The junction shows a germline mismatch at one end, possibly a read error. V usage is TRBV30 and J usage is TRBJ1-2, with 9 bases matching TRBD1. CDR1 is GTSNPN and CDR2 is SVGIG in the germline V gene (reference sequence). The CDR3 has 13 residues. The CDR3 protein is CAWRRDRASGHTF. The CDR3 DNA sequence: TGTGCCTGGAGGAGGGACAGGGCGTCTGGCCACACCTTC. The entire variable domain, with the rest obtained from reference TRBV30 and TRBJ1-2, is as follows: SQTIHQWPATLVQPVGSPLSLECTVEGTSNPNLYWYRQAAGRGLQLLFYSVGIGQISSEVPQNLSASRPQDRQFILSSKKLLLSDSGFYLCAWRRDRASGHTFGSGTRLTVV.

The chain links TRBV11-2 to TRBJ2-1; 11 positions agree with TRBD1. Germline V gives CDR1 SGHAT, CDR2 FQNNGV. This CDR3 has 17 amino acids. J was trimmed by 8 bases and V by 11 bases; bases with no gene match: 20. The CDR3 DNA reads as TGTGCCGACGCAGGAGATCCCGGACAGGGGGCGTCCGATGAGCAGTTCTTC. This gives the protein CADAGDPGQGASDEQFF. Filled out from reference TRBV11-2 and TRBJ2-1, the complete variable domain reads EAGVAQSPRYKIIEKRQSVAFWCNPISGHATLYWYQQILGQGPKLLIQFQNNGVVDDSQLPKDRFSAERLKGVDSTLKIQPAKLEDSAVYLCADAGDPGQGASDEQFFGPGTRLTVL.

V is TRBV10-3 and J is TRBJ1-3, with unresolved D. The germline CDR1 and CDR2 sequences are ENHRY and SYGVKD. V was trimmed by 2 bases and J by 0 bases, leaving 5 bases between them. The CDR3 is 14 residues long. The CDR3, as DNA: TGTGCCATCAGTGAGGTACTCTCTGGAAACACCATATATTTT. This sequence encodes CAISEVLSGNTIYF.

This clone was seen only once. The chain recombines TRBV27 with TRBJ2-5, with 7 bases aligning to TRBD2. The germline gives CDR1 MNHEY, CDR2 SMNVEV (reference sequence). The CDR3 covers 14 residues. V gave up 0 bases and J gave up 5 bases; unmatched junction bases: 3. This chain's CDR3 is CASSLSFGGETQYF. The CDR3 bases are TGTGCCAGCAGTTTATCCTTCGGGGGGGAGACCCAGTACTTC.